Each of the 30 T cell receptor beta chains below was sequenced from the same sample in a study of CD8 T cells in ankylosing spondylitis. One entry per CDR3 protein results from TCRdb running MiXCR on the 5' RACE reads. Here the sample spans hundreds of thousands of distinct CDR3 sequences, around 18% being singletons. Specimen: blood, either unsorted or a sorted T cell fraction (not recorded which). These receptors came from a male donor with ankylosing spondylitis or in good health (not recorded which).

This clonotype was detected only a few times. The V call is TRBV5-4, the J call TRBJ1-2; no clear D. V was cut by 4 bases and J by 0 bases, with 16 bases left in between. The CDR3 length is 16 residues. Per germline, CDR1 SGHNT and CDR2 YYREEE (reference sequence). The CDR3 bases are TGTGCCAGCAGCCCTGGGGTATCGGGAGCTAACTATGGCTACACCTTC. It translates to CASSPGVSGANYGYTF. The full variable domain, its missing parts supplied by reference TRBV5-4 and TRBJ1-2, is ETGVTQSPTHLIKTRGQQVTLRCSSQSGHNTVSWYQQALGQGPQFIFQYYREEENGRGNFPPRFSGLQFPNYSSELNVNALELDDSALYLCASSPGVSGANYGYTFGSGTRLTVV.

The chain links TRBV2 to TRBJ1-5, with D perhaps matching TRBD1 (5 bases). There are 19 residues in the CDR3. Trimming pared 5 bases from V and 0 bases from J, leaving 23 bases between. The germline CDR1 and CDR2 sequences are SNHLY and FYNNEI. The CDR3, as DNA: TGTGCCAGCAGTTCTCGGGGCAGGGATTTCGCGAATAGCAATCAGCCCCAGCATTTT. The encoded protein is CASSSRGRDFANSNQPQHF.

The table lists this clonotype with a few counts. This CDR3 is CASSLFPNEKLFF. The CDR3 region has the DNA TGTGCCAGCAGCTTGTTCCCCAATGAAAAACTGTTTTTT. The chain is built from TRBV5-4 and TRBJ1-4, with D uncertain. CDR1 and CDR2 from the germline V gene are SGHNT and YYREEE (reference sequence). The CDR3 is 13 residues long. V lost 1 base and J lost 5, with 6 bases in between.

This clonotype was observed a few times. This chain uses TRBV27 with TRBJ1-6; weak D call: TRBD1 (6 bases). Germline V CDR1 and CDR2: MNHEY, SMNVEV (reference sequence). The CDR3 is 21 residues long. V was shortened by 7 bases and J by 0 bases, with 28 bases between the two germline ends. CDR3 amino acids: CASNLRRGGRSQSSYNSPLHF. The CDR3 DNA reads TGTGCCAGCAACTTAAGGAGGGGGGGGCGAAGCCAGAGCTCCTATAATTCACCCCTCCACTTT.

The chain carries TRBV5-1 and TRBJ2-1, with D possibly called TRBD1 or TRBD2 (5 bases each). The V end was cut by 3 bases, the J end by 4 bases, with 14 bases between. The CDR3 loop spans 15 amino acids. From germline, CDR1 is SGHRS and CDR2 YFSETQ. CDR3 coding DNA: TGCGCCAGCAGCTGGACTTTGGGGGTGTACAATGAGCAGTTCTTC. Translating it yields CASSWTLGVYNEQFF.

The chain combines TRBV28 with TRBJ2-7; either TRBD1 or TRBD2 may supply D (5 bases each). This CDR3 comprises 15 residues. The germline V and J ends were trimmed by 4 bases and 0 bases, with 13 bases remaining between them. Germline CDR1 reads MDHEN; CDR2 reads SYDVKM. This chain's CDR3 is CASSYRGVSSYEQYV. CDR3 in DNA: TGTGCCAGCAGTTACCGAGGGGTTAGCTCCTACGAGCAGTACGTC.

The chain combines TRBV6-1 with TRBJ2-6, with D possibly being TRBD2 (5 bases). CDR1 is MNHNS, CDR2 SASEGT, per germline. The CDR3 is made up of 15 amino acids. Trimming pared 6 bases from V and 0 bases from J, leaving 9 bases between. The CDR3: CASRWESSGANVLTF. The CDR3 DNA is TGTGCCAGCAGGTGGGAGTCCTCTGGGGCCAACGTCCTGACTTTC.

The J gene is TRBJ2-2, the V gene TRBV28; D is undetermined. CDR1 and CDR2 from the germline V gene are MDHEN and SYDVKM. V lost 3 bases, J lost 4 bases, and 9 bases lay in between. This CDR3 has 14 residues. The CDR3, as DNA: TGTGCCAGCAGTTTGCCAAGGTCCACCGGGGAGCTGTTTTTT. It specifies CASSLPRSTGELFF.

This clonotype occurred a few times. CDR3 bases: TGCGCCAGCAGCTCCTCGCCCACAGGGTCAAAAGGCTATGAGCAGTTCTTC. Its translation: CASSSSPTGSKGYEQFF. The chain joins TRBV5-1 to TRBJ2-1, with D possibly TRBD1 on 6 matching bases. The germline V and J ends were trimmed by 3 bases and 8 bases, with 24 bases remaining between them. CDR1 and CDR2 from the germline V gene are SGHRS and YFSETQ. The CDR3 sequence is 17 residues long.

The sample holds a few counts of this clonotype. The chain uses TRBV15 and TRBJ2-6; 7 bases agree with TRBD2. In germline, CDR1 is LNHNV, CDR2 YYDKDF (reference sequence). The CDR3 spans 15 residues. V shed 7 bases and J 4 bases; nucleotides not matched to a gene: 7. CDR3 protein: CATTGGGYGANVLTF. The CDR3, as DNA: TGTGCCACCACCGGGGGAGGGTACGGGGCCAACGTCCTGACTTTC.

At least ten counts were recorded for this clonotype. The rearrangement joins TRBV6-1 to TRBJ2-1; 7 bases are shared with TRBD1. This CDR3 is built from 19 residues. V was pared by 5 bases and J by 0 bases, with 16 bases of the junction left unmatched. From germline, CDR1 is MNHNS and CDR2 SASEGT. The CDR3 sequence: CASSRRQGRRSYSYNEQFF. The CDR3 DNA follows: TGTGCCAGCAGTCGCCGACAGGGTAGAAGGTCCTACTCCTACAATGAGCAGTTCTTC.

This clonotype turned up a few times. This chain connects TRBV7-9 to TRBJ2-7, with 7 bases that match TRBD1. The trim removed 5 bases at V and 8 bases at J, leaving 6 bases unmatched. Germline CDR1 is SEHNR and CDR2 is FQNEAQ (reference sequence). The CDR3 has 12 residues. The DNA for the CDR3 is TGTGCCAGCAGCGCGACAGGGACCCAGCAGTACGTC. Translation: CASSATGTQQYV.

As DNA, the CDR3 is TGTGCCAGCAGCCCCCTAGGGGGAATGGGTGAAAAACTGTTTTTT. This codes for CASSPLGGMGEKLFF. The chain uses TRBV6-1 and TRBJ1-4, with a tentative D call TRBD1 (6 bases). From germline, CDR1 is MNHNS and CDR2 SASEGT. The CDR3 covers 15 residues. V was pared by 6 bases and J by 7 bases, with 18 bases between.

This clonotype was counted a few times. CDR3 bases: TGTGCCAGCAGCTCACTAGCGGTGAGTTACAATGAGCAGTTCTTC. This codes for CASSSLAVSYNEQFF. The chain combines TRBV7-2 with TRBJ2-1, with TRBD2 matching 8 bases. The CDR3 is made up of 15 amino acids. V trimming: 4 bases; J trimming: 4 bases; junction bases outside the gene matches: 6. Germline V gives CDR1 SGHTA, CDR2 FQGNSA. Full variable domain (remainder filled in from reference TRBV7-2 and TRBJ2-1): GAGVSQSPSNKVTEKGKDVELRCDPISGHTALYWYRQSLGQGLEFLIYFQGNSAPDKSGLPSDRFSAERTGGSVSTLTIQRTQQEDSAVYLCASSSLAVSYNEQFFGPGTRLTVL.

This clonotype was picked up a small number of times. V gene TRBV9 combines with J gene TRBJ2-1; unclear D gene. The CDR3 covers 13 residues. CDR1 and CDR2 from the germline V gene are SGDLS and YYNGEE. The V gene lost 4 bases and the J gene lost 10 bases, with 15 bases spanning the gap. The CDR3 coding sequence is TGTGCCAGCAGCCCCCAGACCTTTTCCGAGCAGTTCTTC. Its translation: CASSPQTFSEQFF.

In nucleotides, the CDR3 is TGTGCCAGCAGACCTCCCCTGGGACGGAATTCACCCCTCCACTTT. This gives the protein CASRPPLGRNSPLHF. J is TRBJ1-6 and V is TRBV28; the D gene is possibly TRBD1 (5 bases). V was shortened by 6 bases and J by 7 bases, with 16 bases between the two germline ends. CDR1 MDHEN and CDR2 SYDVKM come from the germline V gene. CDR3 length: 15 residues.

This chain's CDR3 is CASSLQGRSYNEQFF. CDR3 DNA: TGTGCCAGCAGTCTACAGGGTCGCTCCTACAATGAGCAGTTCTTC. This rearrangement joins TRBV6-5 to TRBJ2-1, with D perhaps matching TRBD1 (6 bases). This CDR3 has 15 residues. The V gene lost 5 bases and the J gene lost 0 bases, with 11 bases spanning the gap. CDR1 and CDR2 from the germline V gene are MNHEY and SVGAGI.

This clonotype was detected many times. This sequence joins TRBV28 and TRBJ1-1; D not certain. V was pared by 3 bases and J by 8 bases, with 7 bases between. The CDR3 covers 11 residues. CDR1 MDHEN and CDR2 SYDVKM come from the germline V gene. CDR3 sequence (DNA): TGTGCCAGCAGTTTGGATAGGGAAGCTTTCTTT. This encodes CASSLDREAFF. Variable domain in full (rest from reference TRBV28 and TRBJ1-1): DVKVTQSSRYLVKRTGEKVFLECVQDMDHENMFWYRQDPGLGLRLIYFSYDVKMKEKGDIPEGYSVSREKKERFSLILESASTNQTSMYLCASSLDREAFFGQGTRLTVV.

A few counts support this clonotype. The J gene is TRBJ1-2, the V gene TRBV29-1; D perhaps matches TRBD1 (6 bases). Trimming shortened V by 2 bases and J by 8 bases, and 15 bases separated the two germline ends. The CDR3 runs to 13 residues. Germline V lookup: CDR1 SQVTM, CDR2 ANQGSEA. The CDR3 nucleotides read TGCAGCGTTGAAAAGGGGGGAGGGATCGGCTACACCTTC. Translation gives CSVEKGGGIGYTF.

V usage is TRBV5-1 and J usage is TRBJ1-6; D remains unclear. The V and J ends lost 2 bases and 7 bases respectively, with 10 bases between them. Germline CDR1 and CDR2: SGHRS and YFSETQ. The CDR3 consists of 14 residues. For the CDR3, the DNA is TGCGCCAGCAGCTTCGCAGAGTACAATTCACCCCTCCACTTT. This codes for CASSFAEYNSPLHF. Looking up the rest from reference TRBV5-1 and TRBJ1-6 gives the full variable domain: KAGVTQTPRYLIKTRGQQVTLSCSPISGHRSVSWYQQTPGQGLQFLFEYFSETQRNKGNFPGRFSGRQFSNSRSEMNVSTLELGDSALYLCASSFAEYNSPLHFGNGTRLTVT.

This clonotype has more than one count but fewer than ten. The chain uses TRBV29-1 and TRBJ2-2; D possibly corresponds to TRBD1 (6 bases). The V gene's germline CDR1 is SQVTM and CDR2 ANQGSEA. Trimming removed 7 bases at V and 3 bases at J, with 15 bases between. This CDR3 contains 14 residues. The CDR3 DNA is TGCAGCGGAAGTGGGGGCGCGGACACCGGGGAGCTGTTTTTT. Protein product: CSGSGGADTGELFF.

This chain links TRBV11-1 with TRBJ2-5; tentative D call: TRBD2 (5 bases). Looked up from germline, CDR1 is SGHAT and CDR2 is FQDESV (reference sequence). The CDR3 totals 13 residues. Trimming stripped 4 bases from V and 5 bases from J, with 11 bases between. In DNA, the CDR3 is TGTGCCAGCAGCTATTCGGCGGGTGAGACCCAGTACTTC. It yields the protein CASSYSAGETQYF.

There are a few counts of this clonotype. The rearrangement links TRBV5-1 to TRBJ1-3, with a possible D match to TRBD1 (6 bases). V lost 4 bases to trimming and J lost 4 bases, with 18 bases between them. CDR3 length: 16 residues. Germline CDR1 is SGHRS and CDR2 is YFSETQ. CDR3 amino acids: CASSPSPRGAGNTIYF. The CDR3 nucleotides read TGCGCCAGCAGCCCCTCTCCCAGGGGAGCCGGAAACACCATATATTTT.

CDR3 residues: CASSTTGAANTEAFF. The CDR3 DNA follows: TGCGCCAGCAGCACCACAGGGGCCGCTAACACTGAAGCTTTCTTT. The rearrangement joins TRBV5-1 to TRBJ1-1; 7 nucleotides agree with TRBD1. This CDR3 has 15 amino acids. The germline V gene has CDR1 SGHRS and CDR2 YFSETQ. V lost 4 bases to trimming and J lost 2 bases; unmatched junction nucleotides: 8.

This clonotype was detected many times. The chain has TRBV20-1 and TRBJ2-3; tentative D call: TRBD2 (7 bases). The CDR3 totals 14 residues. CDR1 and CDR2 from the germline V gene are DFQATT and SNEGSKA (reference sequence). V lost 0 bases, J lost 7 bases, and 14 bases lay in between. The CDR3 here is CSARERGEGYTQYF. The CDR3 DNA sequence: TGCAGTGCTAGAGAGAGGGGGGAGGGGTATACGCAGTATTTT.

This clonotype was detected many times. The V gene is TRBV6-6, the J gene TRBJ1-1; no clear D gene. There are 11 residues in the CDR3. The germline gives CDR1 MNHNY, CDR2 SVGAGI (reference sequence). Trimming took off 5 bases at V and 5 bases at J, with 6 bases between the two ends. CDR3 sequence (DNA): TGTGCCAGCAGTACCGGGACTGAAGCTTTCTTT. Its protein product is CASSTGTEAFF.

This clonotype turned up a few times. The chain has TRBV12-3 or TRBV12-4 and TRBJ2-3; no firm D call. V lost 7 bases, J lost 2 bases, and 13 bases lay in between. The CDR3 sequence is 14 residues long. The CDR3 here is CASTPLHLTDTQYF. The CDR3 DNA sequence: TGTGCCAGCACCCCGTTGCACCTCACAGATACGCAGTATTTT.

This clonotype was recorded a few times. This rearrangement joins TRBV10-3 to TRBJ2-7; 7 nucleotides agree with TRBD1. This CDR3 spans 14 amino acids. The junction had 9 bases not matched to a gene; V was cut back by 6 bases and J by 4 bases. CDR1 and CDR2 from the germline V gene are ENHRY and SYGVKD. CDR3 amino acids: CAIRTGTEPYEQYV. Written as DNA, the CDR3 is TGTGCCATCAGGACCGGGACAGAACCTTACGAGCAGTACGTC.

The rearrangement links TRBV5-1 to TRBJ2-5; D remains ambiguous. Trimming shortened V by 3 bases and J by 4 bases, and 16 bases separated the two germline ends. The CDR3 is 15 residues long. Germline assignment: CDR1 SGHRS and CDR2 YFSETQ. In DNA form, the CDR3 reads TGCGCCAGCAGCTCGCCTCTAAGGGCCCCAGAGACCCAGTACTTC. Protein: CASSSPLRAPETQYF.

The chain carries TRBV29-1 and TRBJ2-4; D may be TRBD1 (6 bases). The germline CDR1 and CDR2 sequences are SQVTM and ANQGSEA. Trimming shortened V by 0 bases and J by 6 bases, and 12 bases separated the two germline ends. The CDR3 extends over 14 amino acids. The CDR3, as DNA: TGCAGCGTTGAAGATGGGGGCATCGGAAACATTCAGTACTTC. It translates to CSVEDGGIGNIQYF.